A single sample is the source of the 19 T cell receptor beta chains below, sequenced in a study of beta chain features in type 1 diabetes. Every bit of the isolated RNA underwent reverse transcription, so sequencing read expressed TCRB transcripts. Sequenced by immunoSEQ multiplex PCR; TCRdb stores in-frame clones only, minus some. Of 900,000 or so clones detected, roughly a sixth appear once; the ten largest clones hold 0.023%. Input material: naive CD4+ T cells from blood. The receptors derive from a woman under 30 in good health.

This clone was detected only a few times. The V call is TRBV10-3, the J call TRBJ2-7; perhaps TRBD1 as D (6 bases). V was shortened by 3 bases and J by 7 bases, with 28 bases between the two germline ends. The germline V gene has CDR1 ENHRY and CDR2 SYGVKD. This CDR3 contains 18 residues. CDR3 nucleotides: TGTGCCATCAGTGACCCCTCCCTCGACAGGTCCCTTGCGGAGGAGCAGTACTTC. Translated, it gives CAISDPSLDRSLAEEQYF.

The chain employs TRBV5-4 and TRBJ1-2; no clear D gene. The CDR3 consists of 13 residues. Germline CDR1 is SGHNT and CDR2 is YYREEE (reference sequence). Trimming stripped 1 base from V and 7 bases from J, with 11 bases between. CDR3 DNA: TGTGCCAGCAGCTTGTTCCAGGTTGGTGGCTACACCTTC. Protein sequence: CASSLFQVGGYTF.

The chain joins TRBV5-4 to TRBJ1-3; no definite D call. The germline CDR1 and CDR2 sequences are SGHNT and YYREEE (reference sequence). V lost 0 bases, J lost 0 bases, and 10 bases lay in between. This CDR3 is built from 16 residues. This CDR3 is CASSLAGPYSGNTIYF. The CDR3 bases are TGTGCCAGCAGCTTGGCCGGACCCTACTCTGGAAACACCATATATTTT.

This clone has a handful of counts. The chain uses TRBV4-2 and TRBJ1-5, with a tentative D call TRBD1 (5 bases). Germline V gene data show CDR1 as LGHNA and CDR2 as YNFKEQ. The CDR3 has 18 residues. V was cut by 1 base and J by 4 bases, with 20 bases left in between. The CDR3 DNA reads TGTGCCAGCAGCCAAGTGGGGTTGGGGGAGATAGTAAATCAGCCCCAGCATTTT. Translating gives CASSQVGLGEIVNQPQHF.

The chain combines TRBV7-2 with TRBJ2-3; 10 nucleotides align to TRBD2. The CDR3 runs to 19 residues. CDR1 is SGHTA and CDR2 is FQGNSA in the germline V gene. Trimming cost V 0 bases and J 1 base; bases outside gene matches: 10. CDR3 nucleotide sequence: TGTGCCAGCAGCTTAGCCCCTAGCGGGAGTTCTATGGGCACAGATACGCAGTATTTT. This gives the protein CASSLAPSGSSMGTDTQYF. The complete variable domain, with remaining parts taken from reference TRBV7-2 and TRBJ2-3, reads GAGVSQSPSNKVTEKGKDVELRCDPISGHTALYWYRQSLGQGLEFLIYFQGNSAPDKSGLPSDRFSAERTGGSVSTLTIQRTQQEDSAVYLCASSLAPSGSSMGTDTQYFGPGTRLTVL.

V gene TRBV5-4 combines with J gene TRBJ1-5; TRBD1 is a possible D gene (5 bases). V lost 2 bases and J 3 bases, leaving 9 bases between the germline ends. CDR1 is SGHNT and CDR2 is YYREEE in the germline V gene (reference sequence). CDR3 size: 14 residues. The CDR3 spells CASSLWGSNQPQHF. The CDR3 DNA reads TGTGCCAGCAGCTTATGGGGGTCCAATCAGCCCCAGCATTTT.

The chain couples TRBV6-4 to TRBJ1-2; possible D gene TRBD1, 5 bases. CDR1 and CDR2 (germline): MRHNA, SNTAGT. The CDR3 runs 14 residues. V was pared by 1 base and J by 6 bases, with 12 bases between. As DNA, the CDR3 is TGTGCCAGCAGTGACTTTCCCAGGGACGATGGCTACACCTTC. Translating gives CASSDFPRDDGYTF.

This clone has only one observation. The CDR3 nucleotides read TGTGCCAGCTCACCTGGGGCAGGGCAAGAGACCCAGTACTTC. Protein: CASSPGAGQETQYF. The V call is TRBV18, the J call TRBJ2-5, with D perhaps matching TRBD1 (5 bases). Germline CDR1 and CDR2: KGHSH and LQKENI. The germline V and J ends were trimmed by 3 bases and 2 bases, with 10 bases remaining between them. The CDR3 sequence is 14 residues long.

The rearrangement uses TRBV15 and TRBJ2-3; D perhaps matches TRBD2 (5 bases). This CDR3 spans 14 amino acids. The ends were cut back, 3 bases at V and 2 bases at J, with 9 bases in the middle. Germline V gene sequence: CDR1 LNHNV, CDR2 YYDKDF (reference sequence). CDR3 loop: CATSRDFSTDTQYF. The DNA for the CDR3 is TGTGCCACCAGCAGGGACTTCTCCACAGATACGCAGTATTTT.

This chain uses TRBV4-1 with TRBJ2-2, with 14 bases aligning to TRBD2. The junction had 6 bases not matched to a gene; V was cut back by 4 bases and J by 5 bases. The CDR3 loop spans 17 amino acids. The germline V gene encodes CDR1 MGHRA and CDR2 YSYEKL. Here the CDR3 DNA reads TGCGCCAGCAGCCTCCTCGGACTAGCGGGAGGAACCGGGGAGCTGTTTTTT. The encoded protein is CASSLLGLAGGTGELFF.

This clone was seen a handful of times. V usage is TRBV6-1 and J usage is TRBJ2-2, with D unresolved. The V and J ends lost 4 bases and 3 bases respectively, with 3 bases between them. The germline gives CDR1 MNHNS, CDR2 SASEGT. This CDR3 region has 12 residues. The CDR3 DNA reads as TGTGCCAGCAGTGCTTACACCGGGGAGCTGTTTTTT. This sequence encodes CASSAYTGELFF.

This clone was observed a handful of times. The rearrangement uses TRBV18 and TRBJ2-1; no reliable D call. The CDR3 consists of 15 residues. Deletions cut 5 bases from V and 1 base from J, with 12 bases between. Germline loops: CDR1 KGHSH, CDR2 LQKENI. The CDR3 region is CASSKSLGSYNEQFF. In DNA, the CDR3 is TGTGCCAGCTCAAAGAGCCTGGGGTCCTACAATGAGCAGTTCTTC.

The V call is TRBV4-2, the J call TRBJ2-7; tentatively, D is TRBD1 (5 bases). Germline V CDR1 and CDR2: LGHNA, YNFKEQ. The V gene lost 0 bases and the J gene lost 1 base, with 10 bases spanning the gap. The CDR3 is 15 amino acids. CDR3 in amino acids: CASSQDLTESYEQYF. The CDR3 region has the DNA TGTGCCAGCAGCCAAGACCTGACAGAATCCTACGAGCAGTACTTC.

This chain joins TRBV12-5 and TRBJ2-2, with 9 bases matching TRBD1. This CDR3 is built from 23 residues. Unmatched junction bases numbered 22, after V lost 0 bases and J lost 2 bases. Per germline, CDR1 LGHNT and CDR2 FRNRAP. The CDR3 coding sequence is TGTGCTAGTGGTTTGGTACGGGGGACACAGGGGGCGATCGAAGCCCTAAACACCGGGGAGCTGTTTTTT. Translating gives CASGLVRGTQGAIEALNTGELFF.

This clone was seen a few times. V and J are TRBV28 and TRBJ1-2, with D unresolved. Germline assignment: CDR1 MDHEN and CDR2 SYDVKM. V was clipped by 7 bases and J by 1 base, with 4 bases between them. This CDR3 comprises 11 residues. Here the CDR3 DNA reads TGTGCCAGCAACCATAACTATGGCTACACCTTC. Its protein is CASNHNYGYTF.

In its sample, this clone was seen a few times. The V and J genes are TRBV2 and TRBJ2-7; 10 nucleotides line up with TRBD1. V lost 8 bases, J lost 2 bases, and 6 bases stayed unmatched. CDR1 and CDR2 from the germline V gene are SNHLY and FYNNEI. The CDR3 is 14 amino acids. CDR3 amino acids: CASETGTGAYEQYF. In nucleotides, the CDR3 is TGTGCCAGCGAAACCGGGACAGGGGCCTACGAGCAGTACTTC.

The chain carries TRBV4-2 and TRBJ1-1; D may be TRBD1 (5 bases). Trimming pared 0 bases from V and 4 bases from J, leaving 9 bases between. This CDR3 spans 14 amino acids. Germline V gives CDR1 LGHNA, CDR2 YNFKEQ. This CDR3 is CASSQDQGATEAFF. CDR3 sequence (DNA): TGTGCCAGCAGCCAAGATCAAGGGGCCACTGAAGCTTTCTTT.

This clone was seen only a few times. V gene TRBV25-1 combines with J gene TRBJ2-6; TRBD1 aligns across 8 bases. Germline V lookup: CDR1 MGHDK, CDR2 SYGVNS. With 4 bases clipped from V and 2 bases from J, the junction kept 1 base outside the gene matches. CDR3 length: 15 amino acids. CDR3 nucleotide sequence: TGTGCCAGCAGTGCACAGGGGGCTGGGGCCAACGTCCTGACTTTC. Translation: CASSAQGAGANVLTF.

This clone has only a few counts. The genes are TRBV9 and TRBJ2-3; TRBD2 might be the D (6 bases). The germline V gene has CDR1 SGDLS and CDR2 YYNGEE. Deletions cut 7 bases from V and 6 bases from J, with 21 bases between. The CDR3 contains 15 residues. The CDR3 DNA reads TGTGCCAGCGGAGGGCACTTGATGCGTGGCGATACGCAGTATTTT. This codes for CASGGHLMRGDTQYF. Looking up the rest from reference TRBV9 and TRBJ2-3 gives the full variable domain: DSGVTQTPKHLITATGQRVTLRCSPRSGDLSVYWYQQSLDQGLQFLIQYYNGEERAKGNILERFSAQQFPDLHSELNLSSLELGDSALYFCASGGHLMRGDTQYFGPGTRLTVL.